Below are 11 T cell receptor beta chains sequenced from a single sample in a study of blood T cell repertoires in COVID-19. The data were produced by immunoSEQ multiplex PCR, yet TCRdb's version contains in-frame clones alone and is incomplete. The sample records 200,000 to 250,000 clones, about 86% being singletons. Sequencing was performed on peripheral blood. The receptors were gathered from a woman in her twenties or thirties who had recovered from COVID-19.

The chain is built from TRBV7-6 and TRBJ2-5, with 16 bases that match TRBD2. Germline V lookup: CDR1 SGHVS, CDR2 FNYEAQ. This CDR3 comprises 18 residues. V lost 4 bases, J lost 5 bases, and 10 bases stayed unmatched. Written as DNA, the CDR3 is TGTGCCAGCAGCTCCCCGGGACTAGCGGGAGGGAGCATTGAGACCCAGTACTTC. It translates to CASSSPGLAGGSIETQYF.

This chain joins TRBV19 and TRBJ2-2; the D gene is possibly TRBD1 (6 bases). The CDR3 spans 17 residues. The V and J ends lost 2 bases and 7 bases respectively, with 20 bases between them. Germline V gives CDR1 LNHDA, CDR2 SQIVND (reference sequence). CDR3 amino acids: CASSIPSTVGAGGELFF. CDR3 nucleotides: TGTGCCAGTAGTATACCCTCCACGGTGGGGGCGGGCGGGGAGCTGTTTTTT.

The chain couples TRBV5-1 to TRBJ2-3; no reliable D call. The CDR3 length is 14 residues. V was pared by 0 bases and J by 7 bases, with 12 bases between. Germline V lookup: CDR1 SGHRS, CDR2 YFSETQ. The CDR3 nucleotides are TGCGCCAGCAGCTTGGCCTCTACGGGTAATACGCAGTATTTT. As protein: CASSLASTGNTQYF.

The rearrangement uses TRBV7-9 and TRBJ1-2, with a weak D call TRBD1 (5 bases). The CDR3 totals 16 residues. CDR1 SEHNR and CDR2 FQNEAQ come from the germline V gene (reference sequence). Trimming removed 5 bases at V and 6 bases at J, with 22 bases between. CDR3 in DNA: TGTGCCAGCAGCCGTCCATTTACAAGAGAAGGGGATGGCTACACCTTC. Translation: CASSRPFTREGDGYTF.

This clone was detected only once. In nucleotides, the CDR3 is TGTGCCGGATCATACAGGCCGCCCTCAGGAGATACGCAGTATTTT. Its protein is CAGSYRPPSGDTQYF. The chain is built from TRBV2 and TRBJ2-3; possibly TRBD1 for D (5 bases). In germline, CDR1 is SNHLY, CDR2 FYNNEI. V gave up 11 bases and J gave up 5 bases, with 23 bases separating them. CDR3 length: 15 residues.

The V and J genes are TRBV28 and TRBJ2-5; 12 bases align to TRBD2. Germline CDR1 and CDR2: MDHEN and SYDVKM. This CDR3 is 15 amino acids long. The V segment lost 4 bases and the J segment 4 bases; nucleotides outside the gene matches: 4. The CDR3 coding sequence is TGTGCCAGCAGTTCTACTAGCGGGAGGAGAGAGACCCAGTACTTC. Translating gives CASSSTSGRRETQYF. Full variable domain (rest looked up from reference TRBV28 and TRBJ2-5): DVKVTQSSRYLVKRTGEKVFLECVQDMDHENMFWYRQDPGLGLRLIYFSYDVKMKEKGDIPEGYSVSREKKERFSLILESASTNQTSMYLCASSSTSGRRETQYFGPGTRLLVL.

The chain has TRBV5-1 and TRBJ2-7, with 7 positions matching TRBD2. Per the germline V gene, CDR1 is SGHRS and CDR2 is YFSETQ. J gave up 0 bases and V 0 bases, and 6 bases lay outside the gene matches. CDR3 length: 16 amino acids. CDR3 nucleotides: TGCGCCAGCAGCTTGGGTTCCGGGACTACCTCCTACGAGCAGTACTTC. Protein: CASSLGSGTTSYEQYF.

V gene TRBV11-3 combines with J gene TRBJ2-2; TRBD1 agrees at 7 bases. CDR3 length equals 17 residues. Germline V CDR1 and CDR2: SGHNT, YENEEA. The ends lost 0 bases at V and 3 bases at J; junction bases unmatched: 7. The CDR3 protein is CASSLDKPGQYTGELFF. CDR3 bases: TGTGCCAGCAGCTTAGATAAACCGGGACAGTACACCGGGGAGCTGTTTTTT.

The J gene is TRBJ2-1, the V gene TRBV27, with a weak D call TRBD1 (6 bases). The V and J ends lost 4 bases and 0 bases respectively, with 19 bases between them. The germline V gene has CDR1 MNHEY and CDR2 SMNVEV (reference sequence). There are 18 residues in the CDR3. The CDR3 sequence: CASSSNNRVFGSYNEQFF. The CDR3 region has the DNA TGTGCCAGCAGTTCGAATAACAGGGTCTTTGGCTCCTACAATGAGCAGTTCTTC.

This chain connects TRBV2 to TRBJ1-1; the D is unclear. This CDR3 has 12 amino acids. Germline CDR1 reads SNHLY; CDR2 reads FYNNEI. Trimming stripped 7 bases from V and 5 bases from J, with 11 bases between. The CDR3 protein is CASILWRTEAFF. In DNA form, the CDR3 reads TGTGCCAGCATCCTTTGGAGGACTGAAGCTTTCTTT.

V and J are TRBV27 and TRBJ2-1, with TRBD1 as a possible D gene (6 bases). V was cut by 2 bases and J by 0 bases, with 23 bases left in between. CDR3 length: 20 residues. The germline CDR1 and CDR2 sequences are MNHEY and SMNVEV (reference sequence). The DNA for the CDR3 is TGTGCCAGCAGTTTACCCCCCTTAACACAGGGTTGGAACTCCTACAATGAGCAGTTCTTC. Translation gives CASSLPPLTQGWNSYNEQFF.